The present entry profiles one T cell receptor (beta chain) with its context. The antigen is undetermined. This entry is derived from a study of OX40 agonist ivuxolimab in advanced cancers. Assay: immunoSEQ multiplex PCR; the TCRdb copy retains only in-frame clones and omits some. The sample contains tens of thousands of clones, 90% to 95% of which appear only once. Points from the study as a whole: CD4+ and CD8+ blood T cells expanded clonally by week 6 at 0.1 to 3.0 mg/kg.

The CDR3 totals 11 residues. Germline CDR1 is SQVTM and CDR2 is ANQGSEA. The V gene lost 2 bases and the J gene lost 2 bases, with 4 bases spanning the gap. This TCR came from an adult with an advanced solid tumor such as melanoma, head and neck, liver or kidney cancer. Sequenced material: CD4+ or CD8+ T cells sorted from blood, taken in a trial of the OX40 agonist ivuxolimab. The chain is built from TRBV29-1 and TRBJ2-7; D uncertain. CDR3 DNA sequence: TGCAGCGTTGAAAGGGCCTACGAGCAGTACTTC. Protein product: CSVERAYEQYF.